Listed here are 9 T cell receptor beta chains from one sample, sequenced in a study of T-cell reconstitution after alpha-beta-depleted transplantation in children (dated by TCRdb to between 2015 and 2016). The library relied on PCR. Sequencing took place on an Illumina HiSeq 2500. TCR library preparation used molecular barcoding, with unique molecular identifiers applied to normalize quantification of the TCRbeta repertoire. TCRdb took the public reads, trimmed them with fastp at Q25, ran MiXCR for clone calling and kept in-frame beta chains. Entries that share a CDR3 protein sequence are merged under the most common genes and DNA. Across this sample there are over 200,000 distinct CDR3 sequences, with approximately 8% seen only once. The top ten clones comprise approximately 34% of the sample. According to the study, the label for this sample's treatment or condition signals: allogeneic hematopoietic cell transplantation with graft depleted of TCRalphabeta T cells and CD19 B cells.

This sample comprised PBMCs, mostly from graft donor cells, obtained 360 days after TCRalphabeta/CD19-depleted stem cell transplant. The source is a male patient aged 2-15 years who had a stem cell transplant for acute myeloid leukemia, so the T cells may come from the graft donor.

The chain uses TRBV20-1 and TRBJ2-3; a possible D gene is TRBD2 (6 bases). Germline-derived CDR1 and CDR2 are DFQATT and SNEGSKA (reference sequence). The V end lost 6 bases, the J end lost 1 base, and 14 bases lay between the germline ends. This CDR3 is 14 amino acids long. CDR3: CSAKKAGRTDTQYF. The CDR3 DNA follows: TGCAGTGCAAAGAAGGCGGGACGCACAGATACGCAGTATTTT.

This clonotype was observed a few times. The chain recombines TRBV12-3 or TRBV12-4 with TRBJ2-3; the match to TRBD2 covers 11 bases. J lost 0 bases, V lost 5 bases, and 4 bases had no gene match. The CDR3 has 16 residues. CDR3 sequence (DNA): TGTGCCAGCAGTAGAGGACTAGCGGGTAGCACAGATACGCAGTATTTT. Amino acid sequence: CASSRGLAGSTDTQYF.

About this clonotype itself: The CDR3 end shows no conserved phenylalanine or tryptophan, and so a read error is likely. V and J are TRBV12-3 or TRBV12-4 and TRBJ2-1; 9 bases agree with TRBD2. V lost 1 base to trimming and J lost 7 bases; unmatched junction nucleotides: 8. This CDR3 region has 16 residues. The CDR3 DNA follows: TGTGCCAGCAGTTTAGAAGGGACTAGCAGGAGGAATGAGCAGTTCTCC. It yields the protein CASSLEGTSRRNEQFS.

The rearrangement joins TRBV6-2 or TRBV6-3 to TRBJ2-3; no definite D call. This CDR3 comprises 15 residues. The germline V gene encodes CDR1 MNHEY and CDR2 SVGEGT. The V and J ends lost 5 bases and 4 bases respectively, with 16 bases between them. The CDR3 DNA is TGTGCCAGCAGTCTCGATCATCCCCGGCCAGATACGCAGTATTTT. Amino acid sequence: CASSLDHPRPDTQYF.

This clonotype was counted between two and nine times. V and J are TRBV4-2 and TRBJ1-2; TRBD1 matches 7 bases. The germline V gene encodes CDR1 LGHNA and CDR2 YNFKEQ. The CDR3 has 16 residues. The V segment lost 4 bases and the J segment 5 bases; nucleotides outside the gene matches: 13. CDR3 residues: CASSPAGQRDLYGYTF. The CDR3 bases are TGTGCCAGCAGCCCCGCGGGACAGAGGGATTTATATGGCTACACCTTC.

The chain uses TRBV4-2 and TRBJ2-5; 8 positions agree with TRBD2. V gave up 0 bases and J gave up 5 bases; unmatched junction bases: 14. CDR1 LGHNA and CDR2 YNFKEQ come from the germline V gene. This CDR3 has 18 amino acids. The CDR3 spells CASSQDLQLASGLETQYF. The DNA of the CDR3 is TGTGCCAGCAGCCAAGATCTTCAATTGGCTAGCGGGCTGGAGACCCAGTACTTC.

This clonotype was picked up many times. The CDR3 DNA sequence: TGTGCCAGCAGCGTAGGTGGGAGCTTCTACAATGAGCAGTTCTTC. It specifies CASSVGGSFYNEQFF. This chain joins TRBV9 and TRBJ2-1, with a possible D match to TRBD2 (5 bases). The CDR3 is 15 residues long. Germline CDR1 is SGDLS and CDR2 is YYNGEE. V lost 0 bases and J 3 bases, leaving 10 bases between the germline ends. The entire variable domain, with the rest obtained from reference TRBV9 and TRBJ2-1, is as follows: DSGVTQTPKHLITATGQRVTLRCSPRSGDLSVYWYQQSLDQGLQFLIQYYNGEERAKGNILERFSAQQFPDLHSELNLSSLELGDSALYFCASSVGGSFYNEQFFGPGTRLTVL.

This clonotype was seen many times. This chain uses TRBV20-1 with TRBJ2-2; D gene uncertain. The germline V and J ends were trimmed by 0 bases and 5 bases, with 4 bases remaining between them. This CDR3 has 12 amino acids. CDR1 is DFQATT and CDR2 is SNEGSKA in the germline V gene (reference sequence). In DNA, the CDR3 is TGCAGTGCTAGAGAACCTACCGGGGAGCTGTTTTTT. Translation gives CSAREPTGELFF.

This chain links TRBV5-6 with TRBJ2-1, with 9 bases fitting TRBD2. The CDR3 sequence is 16 residues long. Trimming cost V 4 bases and J 8 bases; bases outside gene matches: 13. Germline CDR1 and CDR2: SGHDT and YYEEEE. The CDR3 sequence: CASSARSSGVGDEQFF. In nucleotides, the CDR3 is TGTGCCAGCAGCGCACGATCTAGCGGGGTGGGAGATGAGCAGTTCTTC.